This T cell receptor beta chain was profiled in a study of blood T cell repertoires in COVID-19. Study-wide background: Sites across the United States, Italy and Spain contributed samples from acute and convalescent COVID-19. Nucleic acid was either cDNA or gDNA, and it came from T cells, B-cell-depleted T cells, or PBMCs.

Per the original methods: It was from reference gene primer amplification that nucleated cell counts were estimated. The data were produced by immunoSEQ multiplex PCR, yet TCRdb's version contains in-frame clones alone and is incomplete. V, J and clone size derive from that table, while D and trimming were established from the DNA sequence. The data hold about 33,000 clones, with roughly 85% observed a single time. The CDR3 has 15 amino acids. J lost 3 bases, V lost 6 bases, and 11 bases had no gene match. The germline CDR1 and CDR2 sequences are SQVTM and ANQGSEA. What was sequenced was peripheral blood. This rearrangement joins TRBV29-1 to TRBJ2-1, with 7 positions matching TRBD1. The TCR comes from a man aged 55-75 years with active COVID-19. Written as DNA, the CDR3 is TGCAGCGTGAACGAGTGGGACAGCTACTACAATGAGCAGTTCTTC. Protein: CSVNEWDSYYNEQFF.